The 27 T cell receptor beta chains below all came from one sample that was sequenced in a study of blood T cell repertoires in COVID-19. Measured with immunoSEQ multiplex PCR; TCRdb has only the in-frame clones, and not every one. The data show 200,000 to 250,000 clones, with 80% to 85% seen just once and 2% to 2.5% held by the top ten. Sequenced material: peripheral blood. The receptors stem from a woman aged 55-75 years with acute or convalescent COVID-19.

The chain recombines TRBV7-2 with TRBJ2-2, with a tentative D call TRBD1 (6 bases). Deletions cut 5 bases from V and 2 bases from J, with 9 bases between. The CDR3 runs to 14 residues. Germline V gene sequence: CDR1 SGHTA, CDR2 FQGNSA. The CDR3, as DNA: TGTGCCAGCAGCCGGGACACAAACACCGGGGAGCTGTTTTTT. It is translated as CASSRDTNTGELFF. Full variable domain (outside the CDR3, taken from reference TRBV7-2 and TRBJ2-2): GAGVSQSPSNKVTEKGKDVELRCDPISGHTALYWYRQSLGQGLEFLIYFQGNSAPDKSGLPSDRFSAERTGGSVSTLTIQRTQQEDSAVYLCASSRDTNTGELFFGEGSRLTVL.

This clone was picked up one time. This chain links TRBV4-2 with TRBJ2-5, with a tentative D call TRBD2 (5 bases). The CDR3 sequence is 15 residues long. V lost 1 base to trimming and J lost 2 bases, with 11 bases between them. In germline, CDR1 is LGHNA, CDR2 YNFKEQ. The DNA for the CDR3 is TGTGCCAGCAGCCAAGCCTACGGACTGCAAGAGACCCAGTACTTC. It yields the protein CASSQAYGLQETQYF.

In its sample, this clone was seen a few times. The V and J genes are TRBV7-2 and TRBJ2-1, with TRBD1 identical over 7 bases. CDR3 length: 13 amino acids. The V gene end was trimmed by 5 bases and the J gene end by 10 bases; junction bases not matched to a gene: 8. Germline V gene sequence: CDR1 SGHTA, CDR2 FQGNSA. CDR3 in amino acids: CASSPGGFGEQFF. The CDR3, as DNA: TGTGCCAGCAGCCCAGGGGGTTTTGGGGAGCAGTTCTTC.

CDR3 DNA sequence: TGTGCCAGCAGCCAAGGCCAGATCCTTAATGAAAAACTGTTTTTT. Amino acids: CASSQGQILNEKLFF. The chain joins TRBV3-1 (or the pseudogene TRBV3-2) to TRBJ1-4, with D unclear. Deletions cut 1 base from V and 4 bases from J, with 10 bases between. Looked up from germline, CDR1 is LGHDT and CDR2 is YNNKEL (reference sequence). The CDR3 has 15 residues.

V gene TRBV11-3 combines with J gene TRBJ2-1, with no clear D. This CDR3 spans 14 amino acids. The ends were cut back, 5 bases at V and 5 bases at J, with 13 bases in the middle. CDR1 is SGHNT and CDR2 is YENEEA in the germline V gene. The CDR3 is CASSLSRLNNEQFF. CDR3 DNA sequence: TGTGCCAGCAGCCTCTCCCGACTGAACAATGAGCAGTTCTTC.

This clone was seen once. The chain is built from TRBV6-2 or TRBV6-3 and TRBJ2-7, with 8 bases lining up with TRBD1. This CDR3 comprises 15 residues. Germline V gives CDR1 MNHEY, CDR2 SVGEGT. V shed 2 bases, J shed 3 bases, and the junction held 6 bases outside the gene matches. The CDR3 here is CASSYPGTGFYEQYF. The CDR3 nucleotides are TGTGCCAGCAGTTACCCCGGGACAGGATTCTACGAGCAGTACTTC.

The gene calls are TRBV7-2 and TRBJ1-2; TRBD1 matches at 7 bases. The trim removed 7 bases at V and 7 bases at J, leaving 9 bases unmatched. CDR1 and CDR2 from the germline V gene are SGHTA and FQGNSA. The CDR3 totals 13 residues. The CDR3 sequence is CASTLDRVGGYTF. CDR3 in DNA: TGTGCCAGCACCCTAGACAGGGTGGGTGGCTACACCTTC.

The CDR3 DNA is TGTGCCTGGAGTGCCGGACAGGGGTTGGGCTACACCTTC. Its protein is CAWSAGQGLGYTF. V gene TRBV30 combines with J gene TRBJ1-2; 9 nucleotides match TRBD1. CDR3 length equals 13 residues. The V gene end was trimmed by 1 base and the J gene end by 8 bases; junction bases not matched to a gene: 5. Germline CDR1 is GTSNPN and CDR2 is SVGIG (reference sequence).

The chain joins TRBV5-6 to TRBJ1-6; D not resolved. V lost 4 bases and J lost 0, with 17 bases in between. Germline CDR1 SGHDT, CDR2 YYEEEE. There are 18 residues in the CDR3. This chain's CDR3 is CASSTASSASSYNSPLHF. In DNA form, the CDR3 reads TGTGCCAGCAGCACCGCGTCGAGCGCGAGCTCCTATAATTCACCCCTCCACTTT.

V usage is TRBV14 and J usage is TRBJ2-1, with a tentative D call TRBD1 (6 bases). Germline CDR1 is SGHDN and CDR2 is FVKESK. The V end was cut by 5 bases, the J end by 4 bases, with 12 bases between. The CDR3 runs 14 residues. The CDR3 here is CASSFRDKYNEQFF. The CDR3 coding sequence is TGTGCCAGCAGCTTCCGGGACAAGTACAATGAGCAGTTCTTC.

The DNA for the CDR3 is TGTGCCAGCTCACCAGATTACAGGGACGAGCAGTACTTC. Its translation: CASSPDYRDEQYF. The chain links TRBV18 to TRBJ2-7; D might be TRBD1 (6 bases). CDR1 and CDR2 from the germline V gene are KGHSH and LQKENI. V lost 2 bases to trimming and J lost 5 bases, with 10 bases between them. The CDR3 runs to 13 residues.

V is TRBV7-2 and J is TRBJ1-5; 11 bases are a match to TRBD1. The germline CDR1 and CDR2 sequences are SGHTA and FQGNSA. J gave up 6 bases and V 5 bases, and 3 bases lay outside the gene matches. The CDR3 covers 14 residues. The CDR3 sequence: CASSPGTGGQPQHF. CDR3 sequence (DNA): TGTGCCAGCAGCCCCGGGACAGGGGGTCAGCCCCAGCATTTT.

This clone was found a few times. The V and J genes are TRBV3-1 (or the pseudogene TRBV3-2) and TRBJ2-1, with 13 bases identical to TRBD2. J lost 7 bases, V lost 5 bases, and 5 bases had no gene match. The germline CDR1 and CDR2 sequences are LGHDT and YNNKEL (reference sequence). The CDR3 length is 15 residues. The CDR3 DNA follows: TGTGCCAGCAGCTGGACTAGCGGGGGCCGGAATGAGCAGTTCTTC. It is translated as CASSWTSGGRNEQFF.

The genes are TRBV28 and TRBJ2-1, with 11 bases matching TRBD2. V was pared by 6 bases and J by 6 bases, with 4 bases of the junction left unmatched. There are 14 residues in the CDR3. Germline V lookup: CDR1 MDHEN, CDR2 SYDVKM. The CDR3: CASSWLAGGNEQFF. The DNA for the CDR3 is TGTGCCAGCAGCTGGCTAGCGGGGGGCAATGAGCAGTTCTTC.

This clone appeared once. The chain is built from TRBV19 and TRBJ1-1; 11 bases are a match to TRBD1. The CDR3 length is 17 residues. CDR1 and CDR2 (germline): LNHDA, SQIVND (reference sequence). V was clipped by 5 bases and J by 1 base; unmatched bases: 9. CDR3 region: CASSSRDRGLSNTEAFF. The CDR3 bases are TGTGCCAGTAGTTCCCGGGACAGGGGGTTATCGAACACTGAAGCTTTCTTT. Full variable domain (rest looked up from reference TRBV19 and TRBJ1-1): DGGITQSPKYLFRKEGQNVTLSCEQNLNHDAMYWYRQDPGQGLRLIYYSQIVNDFQKGDIAEGYSVSREKKESFPLTVTSAQKNPTAFYLCASSSRDRGLSNTEAFFGQGTRLTVV.

This clone was counted a few times. The chain carries TRBV2 and TRBJ2-3; 12 bases are shared with TRBD2. Losses at the gene ends were 6 bases for V and 6 bases for J; bases not matched to a gene: 4. This CDR3 is built from 14 residues. Per the germline V gene, CDR1 is SNHLY and CDR2 is FYNNEI. The chain's CDR3 is CASSRTSGGDTQYF. CDR3 bases: TGTGCCAGCAGCCGCACTAGCGGGGGGGATACGCAGTATTTT.

The V call is TRBV6-5, the J call TRBJ1-1; 8 bases map to TRBD1. The J segment lost 5 bases and the V segment lost 5 bases, leaving 7 bases of the junction unmatched. Germline V lookup: CDR1 MNHEY, CDR2 SVGAGI. The length of the CDR3 is 14 residues. Written as DNA, the CDR3 is TGTGCCAGCAGTCCAGGACAGGGCAAGACTGAAGCTTTCTTT. Protein sequence: CASSPGQGKTEAFF.

The chain recombines TRBV4-2 with TRBJ2-1; D gene unclear. CDR1 is LGHNA, CDR2 YNFKEQ, per germline. Trimming pared 6 bases from V and 0 bases from J, leaving 9 bases between. The CDR3 loop spans 14 amino acids. The CDR3 DNA reads as TGTGCCAGCAGAAGCCTCCTCTCCTACAATGAGCAGTTCTTC. This encodes CASRSLLSYNEQFF.

This chain uses TRBV5-6 with TRBJ1-5, with D unresolved. CDR3 length: 15 residues. Deletions cut 3 bases from V and 1 base from J, with 11 bases between. Per the germline V gene, CDR1 is SGHDT and CDR2 is YYEEEE. In DNA form, the CDR3 reads TGTGCCAGCAGCTGGGGATGGGAGAGCAATCAGCCCCAGCATTTT. Its translation: CASSWGWESNQPQHF.

The J gene is TRBJ2-5, the V gene TRBV5-1, with 10 bases that match TRBD2. The CDR3 has 14 amino acids. V lost 4 bases, J lost 2 bases, and 2 bases stayed unmatched. Germline CDR1 is SGHRS and CDR2 is YFSETQ. The chain's CDR3 is CASSTSGDQETQYF. The CDR3 nucleotides are TGCGCCAGCAGCACTAGCGGGGATCAAGAGACCCAGTACTTC.

In DNA, the CDR3 is TGTGCCAGTAGTTTAATAAATCAGCCCCAGCATTTT. Amino acids: CASSLINQPQHF. This chain joins TRBV19 and TRBJ1-5, with D unclear. Germline V gives CDR1 LNHDA, CDR2 SQIVND (reference sequence). Deletions cut 5 bases from V and 4 bases from J, with 6 bases between. The length of the CDR3 is 12 residues.

The chain links TRBV7-2 to TRBJ2-5; 10 bases align to TRBD1. The J segment lost 5 bases and the V segment lost 2 bases, leaving 5 bases of the junction unmatched. CDR1 and CDR2 from the germline V gene are SGHTA and FQGNSA. CDR3 length equals 15 residues. The CDR3 region has the DNA TGTGCCAGCAGCTTACAGGACAGGGGGGTTGAGACCCAGTACTTC. This encodes CASSLQDRGVETQYF. Based on the CDR3 plus reference TRBV7-2 and TRBJ2-5, the full variable domain is GAGVSQSPSNKVTEKGKDVELRCDPISGHTALYWYRQSLGQGLEFLIYFQGNSAPDKSGLPSDRFSAERTGGSVSTLTIQRTQQEDSAVYLCASSLQDRGVETQYFGPGTRLLVL.

The chain combines TRBV29-1 with TRBJ1-1; a possible D gene is TRBD1 (6 bases). CDR3 size: 14 residues. CDR1 and CDR2 (germline): SQVTM, ANQGSEA. Trimming took 5 bases from V and 2 from J, leaving 15 bases between them. In nucleotides, the CDR3 is TGCAGCGTTACGTCCGGGACATACAACACTGAAGCTTTCTTT. It yields the protein CSVTSGTYNTEAFF.

CDR3 sequence (DNA): TGTGCCAGCAGCGGCCGTCCCGTTGGCGGGGGACCCTACGAGCAGTACTTC. It specifies CASSGRPVGGGPYEQYF. The gene calls are TRBV3-1 (or the pseudogene TRBV3-2) and TRBJ2-7; TRBD2 matches 7 bases. The junction had 15 bases not matched to a gene; V was cut back by 5 bases and J by 2 bases. CDR1 is LGHDT and CDR2 is YNNKEL in the germline V gene (reference sequence). The CDR3 extends over 17 amino acids.

The chain employs TRBV2 and TRBJ2-7; 10 bases line up with TRBD1. Trimming took 8 bases from V and 3 from J; bases not matched to a gene: 16. CDR3 length equals 17 residues. The V gene's germline CDR1 is SNHLY and CDR2 FYNNEI. The CDR3 region is CASHRDRGGGSGYEQYF. For the CDR3, the DNA is TGTGCCAGCCACCGGGACAGGGGCGGGGGGTCCGGCTACGAGCAGTACTTC.

This clone came up once. The chain is built from TRBV7-8 and TRBJ1-2, with 8 bases lining up with TRBD1. The CDR3 totals 15 residues. Per the germline V gene, CDR1 is SGHVS and CDR2 is FQNEAQ. Trimming cost V 8 bases and J 2 bases; bases outside gene matches: 10. The CDR3 nucleotides read TGTGCCAGCGAATCAGGGGGCGGTGGGAACTATGGCTACACCTTC. Residues: CASESGGGGNYGYTF. The complete variable domain, with remaining parts taken from reference TRBV7-8 and TRBJ1-2, reads GAGVSQSPRYKVAKRGQDVALRCDPISGHVSLFWYQQALGQGPEFLTYFQNEAQLDKSGLPSDRFFAERPEGSVSTLKIQRTQQEDSAVYLCASESGGGGNYGYTFGSGTRLTVV.

This sequence joins TRBV2 and TRBJ2-3; tentatively, D is TRBD1 (6 bases). With 4 bases removed from V and 4 bases from J, the gap between germline ends came to 15 bases. From germline, CDR1 is SNHLY and CDR2 FYNNEI. The length of the CDR3 is 15 residues. The CDR3 sequence: CASSGGQGSPDTQYF. The CDR3 nucleotides are TGTGCCAGCAGTGGGGGGCAGGGCAGCCCAGATACGCAGTATTTT. Variable domain in full (rest from reference TRBV2 and TRBJ2-3): EPEVTQTPSHQVTQMGQEVILRCVPISNHLYFYWYRQILGQKVEFLVSFYNNEISEKSEIFDDQFSVERPDGSNFTLKIRSTKLEDSAMYFCASSGGQGSPDTQYFGPGTRLTVL.